The entry below gives a single TCR beta chain sequence along with its context. This entry is derived from a study of blood T cell repertoires in COVID-19. For the study at large: Researchers got acute and convalescent COVID-19 samples from the United States, Italy and Spain. PBMCs, B-cell-depleted T cells, or T cells provided the cDNA or gDNA that made up the material.

The CDR3 spans 14 residues. Germline CDR1 MDHEN, CDR2 SYDVKM. The V end was cut by 2 bases, the J end by 7 bases, with 13 bases between. In the original processing: Counts of nucleated cells, estimated from reference gene primer amplification, were obtained. Sequencing used immunoSEQ multiplex PCR; TCRdb keeps in-frame clones, though not all of them. Clone size and the V and J calls come from that table; the DNA yielded D and trimming. Of 100,000 to 150,000 clones in the sample, about four fifths are singletons; the top ten hold about 1.5%. This sequence was found in a man aged 55-75 years with acute or convalescent COVID-19. Sequencing was carried out using peripheral blood. This chain links TRBV28 with TRBJ2-3, with a weak D call TRBD2 (6 bases). CDR3 nucleotides: TGTGCCAGCAGTTTACCGGGAGTTTACAATACGCAGTATTTT. Translating it yields CASSLPGVYNTQYF.